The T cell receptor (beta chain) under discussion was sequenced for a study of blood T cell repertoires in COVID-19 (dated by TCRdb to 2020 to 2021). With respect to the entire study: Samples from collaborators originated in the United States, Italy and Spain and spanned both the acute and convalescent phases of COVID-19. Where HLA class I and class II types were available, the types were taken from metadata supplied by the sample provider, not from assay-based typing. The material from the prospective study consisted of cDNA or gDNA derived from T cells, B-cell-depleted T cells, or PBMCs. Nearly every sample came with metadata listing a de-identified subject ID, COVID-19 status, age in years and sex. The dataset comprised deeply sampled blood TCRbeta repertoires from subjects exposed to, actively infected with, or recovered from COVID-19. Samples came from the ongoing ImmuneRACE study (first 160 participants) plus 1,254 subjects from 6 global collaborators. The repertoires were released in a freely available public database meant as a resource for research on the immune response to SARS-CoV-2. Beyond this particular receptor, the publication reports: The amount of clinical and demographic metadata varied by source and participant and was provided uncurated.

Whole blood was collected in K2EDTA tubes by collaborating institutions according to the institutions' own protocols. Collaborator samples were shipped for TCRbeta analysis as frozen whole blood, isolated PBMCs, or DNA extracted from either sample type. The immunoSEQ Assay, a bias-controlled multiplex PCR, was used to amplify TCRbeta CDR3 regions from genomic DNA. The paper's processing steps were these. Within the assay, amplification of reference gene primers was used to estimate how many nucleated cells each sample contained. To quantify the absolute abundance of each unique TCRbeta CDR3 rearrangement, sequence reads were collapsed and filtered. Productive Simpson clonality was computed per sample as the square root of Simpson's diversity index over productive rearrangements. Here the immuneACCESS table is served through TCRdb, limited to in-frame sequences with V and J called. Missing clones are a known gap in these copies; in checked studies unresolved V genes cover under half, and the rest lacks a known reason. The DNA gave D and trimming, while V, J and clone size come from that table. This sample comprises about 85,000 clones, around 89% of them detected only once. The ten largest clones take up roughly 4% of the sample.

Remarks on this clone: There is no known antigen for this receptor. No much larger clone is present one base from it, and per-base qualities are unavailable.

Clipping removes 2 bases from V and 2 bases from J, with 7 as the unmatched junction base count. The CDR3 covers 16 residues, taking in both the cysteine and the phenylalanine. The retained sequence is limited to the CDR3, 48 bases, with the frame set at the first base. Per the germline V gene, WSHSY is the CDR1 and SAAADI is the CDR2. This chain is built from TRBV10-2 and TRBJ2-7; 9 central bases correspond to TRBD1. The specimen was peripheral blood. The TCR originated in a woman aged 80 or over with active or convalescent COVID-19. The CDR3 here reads CASSEGPGQGPYEQYF. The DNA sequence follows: TGCGCCAGCAGTGAGGGGCCGGGACAGGGTCCCTACGAGCAGTACTTC.